This T cell receptor beta chain was captured by sequencing in a study of T-cell reconstitution after alpha-beta-depleted transplantation in children. Unique molecular identifiers were used to barcode this TCRbeta library. One entry per CDR3 protein results from TCRdb running MiXCR on the PCR reads. The repertoire holds some 550,000 distinct CDR3 sequences, roughly 23% seen once, with around 14% in the top ten. The table lists this clonotype with a few counts. The target antigen is unknown. General study findings and limits: There were reportedly several hundred expanded graft clones from which alpha-beta T cells came about two months after transplant.

This material consisted of PBMCs, mostly from graft donor cells, taken 360 days after TCRalphabeta/CD19-depleted stem cell transplant. The sequence derives from a boy less than two years old who had a stem cell transplant for acute myeloid leukemia, so the T cells may come from the graft donor.

CDR3 coding DNA: TGTGCCAGCAGATATTCGGACGTATATGAAGCTTTCTTT. Translated, it gives CASRYSDVYEAFF. The chain links TRBV12-3 or TRBV12-4 to TRBJ1-1, with D hard to call. Trimming shortened V by 6 bases and J by 7 bases, and 15 bases separated the two germline ends. The CDR3 has 13 residues.